Reported below is one T cell receptor (beta chain). Its antigen remains unknown. This specimen comes from a study of graft-versus-host responses after intestinal transplantation. Turning to the study itself: Tacrolimus plus steroids were given to all recipients for about 3 years, preceded by anti-thymocyte globulin induction.

There are 15 residues in the CDR3. Trimming cost V 2 bases and J 4 bases, with 12 bases left between them. Germline V gene sequence: CDR1 SGHTA, CDR2 FQGNSA. Here immunoSEQ multiplex PCR was the method, and the copy in TCRdb shows in-frame clones only, minus some. The sample contains about 130,000 clones, about 92% of which appear only once. This TCR was sampled from a human donor who received an intestinal transplant. The chain carries TRBV7-2 and TRBJ2-1; D might be TRBD2 (6 bases). The sequencing here drew on unstimulated CD4+ T cells sorted from spleen or lymph node cells, taken before intestinal transplant. The CDR3 loop is CASSLTRGSYNEQFF. DNA for the CDR3: TGTGCCAGCAGCTTAACCCGGGGGAGTTACAATGAGCAGTTCTTC.